A selection of T cell receptor delta chains follows, all from one sample in a study of Vδ1+ human thymocytes. TCRdb reanalyzed the multiplex PCR reads using CATT. The sample records over 20,000 delta-chain clones, about 8% being singletons. Material: Vdelta1+ gamma-delta thymocytes from the thymus. Source of these receptors: a child in the first two years of life who had congenital heart surgery. Both conserved end residues are part of each CDR3. Fields, in order: clone size, D gene, V gene, J gene, CDR3 DNA, CDR3 protein. D genes are given only for firm matches. A row's size may be missing; if present it is once, few, many or a size class.

few	.	TRDV2	TRDJ1	TGTGCCTGTGACACCGCGGATACAACCGATAAACTCATCTTT	CACDTADTTDKLIF
.	TRDD3	TRDV1	TRDJ1	TGTGCTCTTGGGGACGCCCAGGGCAGCCTTACTGGGGACTTCACCGATAAACTCATCTTT	CALGDAQGSLTGDFTDKLIF
.	.	TRDV1	TRDJ1	TGTGCTCTTGGGGAACTCCGCACCGATAAACTCATCTTT	CALGELRTDKLIF
few	.	TRDV1	TRDJ1	TGTGCTCTTGGGGGGGCCTTCCTAGGGACTGGGGGAGACGCCGATAAACTCATCTTT	CALGGAFLGTGGDADKLIF
few	.	TRDV1	TRDJ1	TGTGCTCTTGGGGAACCACTTGCGGGGTGGACCCCCCCCTCTAAAACCGATAAACTCATCTTT	CALGEPLAGWTPPSKTDKLIF
.	TRDD3	TRDV1	TRDJ1	TGTGCCCTTGGGGAACGACCTCCTACAAAGGGGGGATACAGTGGGAAACTCATCTTT	CALGERPPTKGGYSGKLIF
few	.	TRDV1	TRDJ1	TGTGCTCTTGGGGTAAACACCGATAAACTCATCTTT	CALGVNTDKLIF
few	.	TRDV1	TRDJ1	TGTGCTCTTGGGGATCCATCCTACCCTACTGGGTACACCGATAAACTCATCTTT	CALGDPSYPTGYTDKLIF
medium-sized	TRDD3	TRAV29/DV5	TRDJ1	TGCAGTGTACTTCTGCCTATACTGGGGGATATGCAGACCGATAAACTCATCTTT	CSVLLPILGDMQTDKLIF
few	TRDD3	TRDV1	TRDJ1	TGTGCTCTTGGGCGTGCCCCTTTAGCGGCTGGGGGATATGAAACCGATAAACTCATCTTT	CALGRAPLAAGGYETDKLIF
.	TRDD3	TRDV1	TRDJ1	TGTGCTCTTGGGGTCACCACCCGATTACTGGGGATTACCGATAAACTCATCTTT	CALGVTTRLLGITDKLIF
.	TRDD3	TRDV1	TRDJ1	TGTGCTCTTGGGGAACGAGGTACTGGGGGATGCGATAAACTCATCTTT	CALGERGTGGCDKLIF
few	TRDD3	TRDV2	TRDJ2	TGTGCCACGGGACCCCCTCAGGTAGGGATACGTGGAGCTTTGACAGCACAACTCTTCTTT	CATGPPQVGIRGALTAQLFF
few	TRDD3	TRDV1	TRDJ1	TGTGCTCTTGGGGACCCCCTTCGAGGGGGATTCTTGTACACCGATAAACTCATCTTT	CALGDPLRGGFLYTDKLIF
.	TRDD3	TRDV1	TRDJ1	TGTGCTCTTGGGGAACTGTTACTCCCTCGTACTGGGGGATCCCACACCGATAAACTCATCTTT	CALGELLLPRTGGSHTDKLIF
few	TRDD3	TRDV1	TRDJ1	TGTGCTCTTGGGGAAGGCCCGTTGGAGTACTGGGGATATAAACTCATCTTT	CALGEGPLEYWGYKLIF
few	TRDD2	TRDV1	TRDJ1	TGTGCTCTTGCGCCCTTCCTATTCCTTCTGGGGTCCGACACCGATAAACTCATCTTT	CALAPFLFLLGSDTDKLIF
.	TRDD3	TRDV1	TRDJ1	TGTGCTCTTGGGGATCCCTCCTCAGGCTACGTCGACTGGGGGTACACCGATAAACTCATCTTT	CALGDPSSGYVDWGYTDKLIF
.	.	TRDV1	TRDJ1	TGTGCTCTTGGGGACCCATTGATTGGGGCCACGTACACCGATAAACTCATCTTT	CALGDPLIGATYTDKLIF
few	TRDD3	TRDV1	TRDJ1	TGTGCTCTTGGGGAAGGAGGGATACGAGGCGATAAACTCATCTTT	CALGEGGIRGDKLIF
.	TRDD3	TRDV1	TRDJ1	TGTGCTCTTGGGGAACTTTTTCGGCTACGCTGGGGGAGCACCGATAAACTCATCTTT	CALGELFRLRWGSTDKLIF
few	.	TRDV1	TRDJ1	TGTGCTCTTGGGGAGGAACTACGTTGGGGGAAACTCATCTTT	CALGEELRWGKLIF
.	TRDD3	TRDV1	TRDJ1	TGTGCTCTTGGCGCTGAGCCGTCCTTAGGGGATACGGGCACCGATAAACTCATCTTT	CALGAEPSLGDTGTDKLIF
.	.	TRDV2	TRDJ1	TGTGCCTGTGACACTTGGGGTACTGATACGTACACCGATAAACTCATCTTT	CACDTWGTDTYTDKLIF
.	TRDD3	TRDV1	TRDJ1	TGTGCTCTTGGCCCCAAAAACCAGTACTGGGGGATTCCCGATAAACTCATCTTT	CALGPKNQYWGIPDKLIF
.	TRDD3	TRDV1	TRDJ1	TGTGCTCTTGGGGAACGGCCCTACCCGTACTGGGGTTCAGGCGATAAACTCATCTTT	CALGERPYPYWGSGDKLIF
few	TRDD3	TRDV2	TRDJ1	TGTGCCTGTAACTACTGGGGGATCCCGTACACCGATAAACTCATCTTT	CACNYWGIPYTDKLIF
few	TRDD3	TRDV1	TRDJ1	TGTGCTCTTGGGCCGCCTGGGTTTCCGTACTGGGGGATCTGGTACACCGATAAACTCATCTTT	CALGPPGFPYWGIWYTDKLIF
.	TRDD3	TRDV1	TRDJ1	TGTGCTCTTGGGGAACCTCTTCAACTGGGGGTATTCGATAAACTCATCTTT	CALGEPLQLGVFDKLIF
few	.	TRDV1	TRDJ1	TGTGCTCTTGGGGAAGGGCGGTGTGGCGAAAATTATAAACTCATCTTT	CALGEGRCGENYKLIF
few	TRDD3	TRDV1	TRDJ1	TGTGCTCTTGGGGAACTGTGTCTACTGGGGGGAAGCCCGAAGAGGTACACCGATAAACTCATCTTT	CALGELCLLGGSPKRYTDKLIF
.	.	TRDV1	TRDJ1	TGTGCTCTTGGGTTACCGTGGGAAGTGACCTTCCGCCTATTTACGTACTCGTACACCGATAAACTCATCTTT	CALGLPWEVTFRLFTYSYTDKLIF
few	.	TRDV1	TRDJ1	TGTGCTCTTGGGGTCCAAACCACTCGTTCCCGGAGGGGTACCGATAAACTCATCTTT	CALGVQTTRSRRGTDKLIF
.	.	TRDV1	TRDJ1	TGTGCTCTTGGGGAAACTACCCAACTGGGTTATCCTCACACCGATAAACTCATCTTT	CALGETTQLGYPHTDKLIF
.	TRDD3	TRDV1	TRDJ1	TGTGCTCTTGGGGAACTCCAGTACTGGGGGATACGGGCCGATAAACTCATCTTT	CALGELQYWGIRADKLIF
few	.	TRDV1	TRDJ1	TGTGCTCTTGGGGAACTTGGTGACGGGTTGGGGGGGACCCTAACCGATAAACTCATCTTT	CALGELGDGLGGTLTDKLIF
.	TRDD3	TRDV1	TRDJ1	TGTGCTCTTGGGGAACAAACCACGACGCCGTACTGGGGGATAACCGATAAACTCATCTTT	CALGEQTTTPYWGITDKLIF
few	TRDD3	TRDV1	TRDJ1	TGTGCTCTTGGGGAACCTCAAAGGGAACTGGGGGATGGCACCGATAAACTCATCTTT	CALGEPQRELGDGTDKLIF
few	TRDD3	TRDV1	TRDJ1	TGTGCTCTTGGGGATAGTACTGGGGGATACACCGATAAACTCATCTTT	CALGDSTGGYTDKLIF
.	TRDD3	TRDV1	TRDJ1	TGTGCTCTTGGGGAACTTGCTCCCGTCTCCTGGGGGACGCCTGGCTACACCGATAAACTCATCTTT	CALGELAPVSWGTPGYTDKLIF
.	TRDD3	TRDV1	TRDJ1	TGTGCTCTTGGGAGAGATGGGGATACGCCGTGGCCGGCTCAAAACACCGATAAACTCATCTTT	CALGRDGDTPWPAQNTDKLIF
.	TRDD3	TRDV1	TRDJ1	TGTGCTCTTGGGGAAAGCCCCCCGGCACCTTATTGGGGGATACGGGACGATAAACTCATCTTT	CALGESPPAPYWGIRDDKLIF